Here is one TCR beta chain with its context. The antigen remains unidentified. The data are from a study of T cell responses to AZD1222 COVID-19 vaccine. Whole-study results and caveats: Reports say nearly half of spike-specific TCRs go after unmutated variant regions. Donors were chiefly white British, with a greater number of females, and clonal diversity was perhaps underestimated. The breadth and depth of Spike-specific TCRs increased once two AZD1222 doses had been given.

Assay used: immunoSEQ multiplex PCR; TCRdb lists only in-frame clones, some missing. Of some 180,000 clones in the sample, 90% to 95% were seen once. Germline values: CDR1 SEHNR, CDR2 FQNEAQ (reference sequence). The CDR3 runs to 18 residues. After removal of 7 bases from V and 0 bases from J, the junction contained 12 bases not matched to a gene. The TCR comes from an adult who received the MenACWY meningococcal vaccine as a control. The starting material was peripheral blood, obtained 28 days after the second dose of the MenACWY control vaccine. The chain recombines TRBV7-9 with TRBJ2-2; TRBD1 matches at 9 bases. CDR3 region: CASNDWRDRAPNTGELFF. The DNA of the CDR3 is TGTGCCAGCAACGATTGGCGGGACAGGGCCCCGAACACCGGGGAGCTGTTTTTT.